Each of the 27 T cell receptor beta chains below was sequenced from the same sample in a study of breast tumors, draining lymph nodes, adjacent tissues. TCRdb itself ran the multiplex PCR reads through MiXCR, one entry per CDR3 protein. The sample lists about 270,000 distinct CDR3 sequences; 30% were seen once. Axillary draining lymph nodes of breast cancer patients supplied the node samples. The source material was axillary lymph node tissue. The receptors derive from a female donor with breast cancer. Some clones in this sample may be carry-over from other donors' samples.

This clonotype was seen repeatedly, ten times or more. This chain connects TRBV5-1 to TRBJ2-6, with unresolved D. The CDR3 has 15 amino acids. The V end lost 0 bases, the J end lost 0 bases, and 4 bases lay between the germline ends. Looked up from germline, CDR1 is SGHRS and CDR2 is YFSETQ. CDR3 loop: CASSLGSSGANVLTF. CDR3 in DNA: TGCGCCAGCAGCTTGGGTAGCTCTGGGGCCAACGTCCTGACTTTC.

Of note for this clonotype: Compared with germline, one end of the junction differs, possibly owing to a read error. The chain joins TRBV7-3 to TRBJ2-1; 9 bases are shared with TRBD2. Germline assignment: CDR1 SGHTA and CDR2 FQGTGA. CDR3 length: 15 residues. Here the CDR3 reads CASSFIPSGTNEQLF. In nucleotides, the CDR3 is TGTGCCAGTAGCTTTATTCCTAGCGGGACCAATGAGCAGCTCTTC.

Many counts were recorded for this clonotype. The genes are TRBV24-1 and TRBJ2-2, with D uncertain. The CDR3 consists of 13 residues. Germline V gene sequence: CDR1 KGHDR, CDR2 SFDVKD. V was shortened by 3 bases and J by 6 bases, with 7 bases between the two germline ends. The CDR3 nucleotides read TGTGCCACCAGTGATATGATTCCCGGGGAGCTGTTTTTT. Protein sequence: CATSDMIPGELFF.

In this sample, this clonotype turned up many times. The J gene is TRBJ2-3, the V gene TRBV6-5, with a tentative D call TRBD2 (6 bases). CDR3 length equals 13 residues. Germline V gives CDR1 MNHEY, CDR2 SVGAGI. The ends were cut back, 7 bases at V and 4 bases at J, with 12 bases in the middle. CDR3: CASNPGGSDTQYF. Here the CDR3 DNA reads TGTGCCAGCAACCCCGGGGGATCAGATACGCAGTATTTT.

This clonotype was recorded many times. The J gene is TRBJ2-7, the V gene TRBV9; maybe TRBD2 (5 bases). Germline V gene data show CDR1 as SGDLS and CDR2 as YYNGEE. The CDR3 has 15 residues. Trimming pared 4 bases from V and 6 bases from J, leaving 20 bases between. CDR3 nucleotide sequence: TGTGCCAGCAGCCCCCAACTAGAGTTGAGCGGCGAGCAGTACTTC. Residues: CASSPQLELSGEQYF.

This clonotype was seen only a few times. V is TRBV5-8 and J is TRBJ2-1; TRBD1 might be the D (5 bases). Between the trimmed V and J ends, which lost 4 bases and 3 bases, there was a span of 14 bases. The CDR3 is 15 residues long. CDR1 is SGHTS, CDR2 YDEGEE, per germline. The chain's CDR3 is CASSQGGSLYNEQFF. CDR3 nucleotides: TGTGCCAGCAGCCAGGGCGGATCCCTCTACAATGAGCAGTTCTTC.

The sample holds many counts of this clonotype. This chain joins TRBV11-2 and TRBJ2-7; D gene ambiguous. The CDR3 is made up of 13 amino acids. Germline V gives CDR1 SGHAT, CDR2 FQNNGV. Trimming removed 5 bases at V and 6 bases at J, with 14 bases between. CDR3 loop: CASSAQVGREQYF. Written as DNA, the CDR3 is TGTGCCAGCAGCGCGCAAGTAGGGCGCGAGCAGTACTTC.

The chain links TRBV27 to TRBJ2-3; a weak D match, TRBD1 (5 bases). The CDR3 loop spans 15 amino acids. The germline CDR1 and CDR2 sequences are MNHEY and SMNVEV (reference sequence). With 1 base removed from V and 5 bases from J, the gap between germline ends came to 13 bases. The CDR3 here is CASSLWRGQRDTQYF. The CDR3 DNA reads TGTGCCAGCAGTTTATGGAGAGGACAAAGAGATACGCAGTATTTT.

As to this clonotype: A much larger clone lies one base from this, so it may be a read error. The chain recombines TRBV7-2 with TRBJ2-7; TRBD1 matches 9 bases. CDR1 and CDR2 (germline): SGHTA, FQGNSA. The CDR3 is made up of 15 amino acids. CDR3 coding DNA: TGTGCCAGCAGCTCGGGAAGGACAGGGGACTACGAGCAGCACTTC. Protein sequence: CASSSGRTGDYEQHF.

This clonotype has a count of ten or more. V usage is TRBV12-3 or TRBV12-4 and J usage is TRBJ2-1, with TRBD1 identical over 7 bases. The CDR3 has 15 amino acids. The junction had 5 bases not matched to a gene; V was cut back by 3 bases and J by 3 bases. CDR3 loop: CASSLTGQFYNEQFF. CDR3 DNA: TGTGCCAGCAGTTTGACGGGACAGTTCTACAATGAGCAGTTCTTC.

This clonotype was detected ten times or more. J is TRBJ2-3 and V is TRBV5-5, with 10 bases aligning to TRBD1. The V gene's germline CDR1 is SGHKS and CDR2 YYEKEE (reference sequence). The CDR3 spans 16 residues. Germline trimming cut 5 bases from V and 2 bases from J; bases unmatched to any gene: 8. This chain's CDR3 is CASRSGQGSYTDTQYF. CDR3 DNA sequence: TGTGCCAGCAGGTCGGGACAGGGGTCCTACACAGATACGCAGTATTTT.

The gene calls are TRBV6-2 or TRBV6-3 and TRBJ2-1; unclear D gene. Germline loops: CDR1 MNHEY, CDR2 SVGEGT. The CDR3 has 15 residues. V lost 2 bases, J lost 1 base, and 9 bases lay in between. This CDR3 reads CASSYERMSYNEQFF. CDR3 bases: TGTGCCAGCAGTTACGAGAGGATGTCCTACAATGAGCAGTTCTTC.

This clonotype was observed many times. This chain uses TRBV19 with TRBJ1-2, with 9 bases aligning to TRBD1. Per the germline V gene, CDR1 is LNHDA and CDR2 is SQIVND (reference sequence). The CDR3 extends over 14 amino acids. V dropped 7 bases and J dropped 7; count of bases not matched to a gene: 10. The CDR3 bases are TGTGCCAGTACCGCGGGACAGGGACTCCCTGGCTACACCTTC. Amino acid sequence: CASTAGQGLPGYTF.

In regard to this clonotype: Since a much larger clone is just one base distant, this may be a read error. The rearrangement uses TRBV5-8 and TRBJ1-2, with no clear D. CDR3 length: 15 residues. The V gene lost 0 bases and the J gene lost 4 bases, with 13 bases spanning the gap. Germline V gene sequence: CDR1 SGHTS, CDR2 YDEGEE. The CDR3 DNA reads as TGTGCCAGCAGCTTGGCGGCCAAAGCTCTCTATGGCTACACCTTC. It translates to CASSLAAKALYGYTF.

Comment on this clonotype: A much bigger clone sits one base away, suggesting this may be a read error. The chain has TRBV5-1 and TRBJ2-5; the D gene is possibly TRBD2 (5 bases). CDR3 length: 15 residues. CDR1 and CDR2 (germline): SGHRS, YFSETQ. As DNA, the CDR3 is TGCGCCTGCAGCTCGAGACTAACGAGACAAGAGACCCAGTACTTC. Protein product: CACSSRLTRQETQYF. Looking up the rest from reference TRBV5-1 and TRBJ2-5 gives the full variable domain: KAGVTQTPRYLIKTRGQQVTLSCSPISGHRSVSWYQQTPGQGLQFLFEYFSETQRNKGNFPGRFSGRQFSNSRSEMNVSTLELGDSALYLCACSSRLTRQETQYFGPGTRLLVL.

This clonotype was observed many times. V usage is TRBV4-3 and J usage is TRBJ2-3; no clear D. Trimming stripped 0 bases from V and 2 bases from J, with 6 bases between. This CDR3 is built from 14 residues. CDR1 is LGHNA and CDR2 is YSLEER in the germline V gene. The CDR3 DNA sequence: TGCGCCAGCAGCCAAGATCTGAACACAGATACGCAGTATTTT. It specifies CASSQDLNTDTQYF.

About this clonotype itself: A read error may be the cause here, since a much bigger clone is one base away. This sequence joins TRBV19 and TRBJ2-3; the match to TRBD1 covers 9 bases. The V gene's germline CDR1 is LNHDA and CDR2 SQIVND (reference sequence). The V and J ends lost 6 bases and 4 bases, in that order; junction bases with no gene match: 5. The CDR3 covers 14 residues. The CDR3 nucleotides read TGTGCCAGTAGGCAGGACAGGGGCTCAGATACGCAGTATTTT. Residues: CASRQDRGSDTQYF.

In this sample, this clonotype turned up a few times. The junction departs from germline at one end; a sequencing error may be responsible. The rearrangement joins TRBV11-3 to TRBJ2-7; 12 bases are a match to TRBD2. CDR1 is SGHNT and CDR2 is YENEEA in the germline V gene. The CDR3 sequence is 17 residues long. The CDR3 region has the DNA TGTGCCTGCAGCCCGGGACTAGCGGGTCCTGGCCTCTACGAGCAGTACTTC. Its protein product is CACSPGLAGPGLYEQYF.

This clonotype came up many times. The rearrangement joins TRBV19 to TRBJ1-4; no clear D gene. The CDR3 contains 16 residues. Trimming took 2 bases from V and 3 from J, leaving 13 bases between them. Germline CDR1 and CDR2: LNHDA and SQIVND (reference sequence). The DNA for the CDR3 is TGTGCCAGTAGTATAAATGGGGAAACGGCTAATGAAAAACTGTTTTTT. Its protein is CASSINGETANEKLFF.

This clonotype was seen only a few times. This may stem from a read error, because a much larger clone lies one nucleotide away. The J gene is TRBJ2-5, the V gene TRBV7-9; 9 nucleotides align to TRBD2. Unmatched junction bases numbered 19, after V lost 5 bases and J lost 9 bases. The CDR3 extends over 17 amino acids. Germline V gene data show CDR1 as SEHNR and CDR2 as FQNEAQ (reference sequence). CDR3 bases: TGTGCCAGCAGCCCCAGATCTAGCGGGGCTTTAGGGGAGCCCCAGTACTTC. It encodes CASSPRSSGALGEPQYF.

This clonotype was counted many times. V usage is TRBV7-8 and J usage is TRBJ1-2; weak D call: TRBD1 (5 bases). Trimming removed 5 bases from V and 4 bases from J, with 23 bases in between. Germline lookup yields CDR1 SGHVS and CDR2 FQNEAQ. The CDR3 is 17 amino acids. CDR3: CASSPDPSRGSFYGYTF. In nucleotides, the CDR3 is TGTGCCAGCAGCCCTGATCCCAGCCGGGGGTCGTTCTATGGCTACACCTTC.

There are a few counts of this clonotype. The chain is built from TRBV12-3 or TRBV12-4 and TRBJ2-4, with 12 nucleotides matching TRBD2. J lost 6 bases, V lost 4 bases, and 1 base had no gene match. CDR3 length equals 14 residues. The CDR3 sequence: CASSSGLAGNIQYF. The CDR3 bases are TGTGCCAGCAGTTCGGGACTAGCGGGAAACATTCAGTACTTC.

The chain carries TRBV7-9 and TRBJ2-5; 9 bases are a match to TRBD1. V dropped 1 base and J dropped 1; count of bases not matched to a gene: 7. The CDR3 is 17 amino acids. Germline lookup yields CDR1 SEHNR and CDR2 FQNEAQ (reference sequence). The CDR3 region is CASSLGDLTGGQETQYF. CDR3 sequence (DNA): TGTGCCAGCAGCTTAGGGGACCTGACAGGGGGCCAAGAGACCCAGTACTTC. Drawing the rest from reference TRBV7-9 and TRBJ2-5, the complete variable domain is DTGVSQNPRHKITKRGQNVTFRCDPISEHNRLYWYRQTLGQGPEFLTYFQNEAQLEKSRLLSDRFSAERPKGSFSTLEIQRTEQGDSAMYLCASSLGDLTGGQETQYFGPGTRLLVL.

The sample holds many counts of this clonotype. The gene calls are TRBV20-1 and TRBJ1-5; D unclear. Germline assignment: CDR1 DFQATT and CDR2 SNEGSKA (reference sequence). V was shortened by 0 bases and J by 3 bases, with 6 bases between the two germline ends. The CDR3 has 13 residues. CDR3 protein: CSAREWTNQPQHF. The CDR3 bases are TGCAGTGCTAGAGAGTGGACCAATCAGCCCCAGCATTTT.

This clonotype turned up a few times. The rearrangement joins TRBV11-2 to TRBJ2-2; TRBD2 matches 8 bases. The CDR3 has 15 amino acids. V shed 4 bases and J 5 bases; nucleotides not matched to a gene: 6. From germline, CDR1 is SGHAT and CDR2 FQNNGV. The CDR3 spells CASSSRLARTGELFF. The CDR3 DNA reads TGTGCCAGCAGCTCGAGACTAGCGCGGACCGGGGAGCTGTTTTTT.

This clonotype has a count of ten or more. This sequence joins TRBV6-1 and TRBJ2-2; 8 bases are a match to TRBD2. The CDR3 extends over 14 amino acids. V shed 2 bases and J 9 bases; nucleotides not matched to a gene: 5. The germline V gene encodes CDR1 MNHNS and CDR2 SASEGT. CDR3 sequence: CASSESGSSRELFF. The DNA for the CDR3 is TGTGCCAGCAGTGAAAGCGGGAGCTCGCGGGAGCTGTTTTTT.

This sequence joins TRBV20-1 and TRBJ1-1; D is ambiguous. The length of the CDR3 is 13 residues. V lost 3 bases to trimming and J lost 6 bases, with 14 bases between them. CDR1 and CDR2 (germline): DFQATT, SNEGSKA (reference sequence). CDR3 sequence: CSASLAVWAEAFF. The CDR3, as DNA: TGCAGTGCTAGTTTGGCAGTGTGGGCTGAAGCTTTCTTT.